Listed here is a single TCR beta chain. What it recognizes is unknown. The table came from immunoSEQ multiplex PCR; TCRdb's copy has only in-frame clones and leaves some out. The table has about 150,000 clones, approximately 78% seen once. The sample is drawn from a study of T cell responses to AZD1222 COVID-19 vaccine. Study-wide results and caveats: At baseline, just a handful of AZD1222 recipients tested seropositive. Targeting of unmutated variant regions was reportedly seen in nearly half of spike-specific TCRs. The donor cohort was predominantly white British with a female majority, and clonal diversity may have been underestimated. Repertoires were obtained solely post-peak T cell response.

The V end was cut by 5 bases, the J end by 4 bases, with 18 bases between. CDR3 size: 16 residues. Germline values: CDR1 SGHVS, CDR2 FQNEAQ. This TCR came from an adult in good health. The material sequenced was peripheral blood, taken on day 0 of MenACWY control vaccination. The chain has TRBV7-8 and TRBJ1-5, with a possible D match to TRBD1 (6 bases). The CDR3 nucleotides are TGTGCCAGCAGCCCCCCGGACAGAGCTCTTAATCAGCCCCAGCATTTT. Translation: CASSPPDRALNQPQHF. The full variable domain, rest sourced from reference TRBV7-8 and TRBJ1-5, is GAGVSQSPRYKVAKRGQDVALRCDPISGHVSLFWYQQALGQGPEFLTYFQNEAQLDKSGLPSDRFFAERPEGSVSTLKIQRTQQEDSAVYLCASSPPDRALNQPQHFGDGTRLSIL.